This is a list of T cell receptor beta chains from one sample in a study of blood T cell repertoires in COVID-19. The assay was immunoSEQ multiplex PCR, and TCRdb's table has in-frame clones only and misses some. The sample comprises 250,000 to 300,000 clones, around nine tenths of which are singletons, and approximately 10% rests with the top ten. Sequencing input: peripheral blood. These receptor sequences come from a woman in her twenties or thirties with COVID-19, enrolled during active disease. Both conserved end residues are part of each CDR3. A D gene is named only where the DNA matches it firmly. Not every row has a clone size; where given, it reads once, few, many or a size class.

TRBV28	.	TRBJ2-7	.	CASSFGQYYEQYF	TGTGCCAGCAGTTTTGGACAGTACTACGAGCAGTACTTC
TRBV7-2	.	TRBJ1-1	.	CASTKPRGSWDTEAFF	TGTGCCAGCACTAAACCCAGGGGCTCATGGGACACTGAAGCTTTCTTT
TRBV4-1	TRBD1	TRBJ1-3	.	CASSTRTGATGNTIYF	TGCGCCAGCAGCACCCGGACAGGAGCAACTGGAAACACCATATATTTT
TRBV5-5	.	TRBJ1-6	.	CASSLREYYNSPLHF	TGTGCCAGCAGCCTGAGAGAATATTATAATTCACCCCTCCACTTT
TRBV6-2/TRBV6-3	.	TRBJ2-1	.	CASSPGEYNEQFF	TGTGCCAGCAGCCCGGGAGAGTACAATGAGCAGTTCTTC
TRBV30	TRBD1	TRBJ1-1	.	CAWSLKQGTEAFF	TGTGCCTGGAGTCTCAAACAGGGGACTGAAGCTTTCTTT
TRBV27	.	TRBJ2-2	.	CASSSPGPGELFF	TGTGCCAGCAGTTCCCCAGGCCCCGGGGAGCTGTTTTTT
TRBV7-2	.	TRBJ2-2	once	CASSPNTGELFF	TGTGCCAGCAGCCCAAACACCGGGGAGCTGTTTTTT
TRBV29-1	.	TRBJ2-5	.	CSGGQETQYF	TGCAGTGGCGGGCAAGAGACCCAGTACTTC
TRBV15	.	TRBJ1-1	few	CATSRGPRGTEAFF	TGTGCCACCAGCAGAGGGCCCCGAGGGACTGAAGCTTTCTTT
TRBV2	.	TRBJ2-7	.	CASRSLLSYEQYF	TGTGCCAGCCGATCACTCCTATCCTACGAGCAGTACTTC
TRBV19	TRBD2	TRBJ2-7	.	CASSISSGRPGEQYF	TGTGCCAGTAGTATCTCTAGCGGGAGGCCAGGCGAGCAGTACTTC
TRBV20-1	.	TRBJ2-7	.	CSARNRAEYF	TGCAGTGCTAGAAACAGGGCCGAGTACTTC
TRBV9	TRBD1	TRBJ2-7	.	CASSPRDRVYEQYF	TGTGCCAGCAGCCCCCGGGACAGGGTCTACGAGCAGTACTTC
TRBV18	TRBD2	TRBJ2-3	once	CASSSIPASGSPDTQYF	TGTGCCAGCTCATCCATCCCGGCTAGCGGGAGTCCCGATACGCAGTATTTT
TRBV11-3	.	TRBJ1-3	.	CASSLGVNSGNTIYF	TGTGCCAGCAGCTTAGGAGTAAACTCTGGAAACACCATATATTTT
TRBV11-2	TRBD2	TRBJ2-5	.	CASSPRLAGSVGYLETQYF	TGTGCCAGCAGCCCCCGACTAGCGGGATCGGTTGGGTATTTGGAGACCCAGTACTTC
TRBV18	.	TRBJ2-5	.	CASSPFGHSGQETQYF	TGTGCCAGCTCACCATTTGGCCATAGCGGCCAAGAGACCCAGTACTTC
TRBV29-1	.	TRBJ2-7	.	CSVRGAAPEQYF	TGCAGCGTCCGCGGGGCCGCTCCCGAGCAGTACTTC
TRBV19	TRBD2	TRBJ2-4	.	CASRGLAGGLAKNIQYF	TGTGCCAGTAGGGGACTAGCGGGAGGGTTGGCCAAAAACATTCAGTACTTC
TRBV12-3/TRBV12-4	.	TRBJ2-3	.	CASSGLADTQYF	TGTGCCAGCAGTGGACTCGCGGATACGCAGTATTTT
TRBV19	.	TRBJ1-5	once	CASSSRQTFSNQPQHF	TGTGCCAGTAGTTCCCGACAGACGTTTAGCAATCAGCCCCAGCATTTT
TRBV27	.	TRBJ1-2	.	CASSDGYNYGYTF	TGTGCCAGCAGTGACGGGTATAACTATGGCTACACCTTC
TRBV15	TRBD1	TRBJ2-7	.	CATSRGGTGPGYEQYF	TGTGCCACCAGCAGAGGGGGGACAGGGCCGGGGTACGAGCAGTACTTC
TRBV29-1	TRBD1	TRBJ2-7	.	CSVVYPGQNYEQYF	TGCAGCGTTGTTTATCCGGGACAGAACTACGAGCAGTACTTC
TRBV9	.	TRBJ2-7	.	CASSVASTVTYEQYF	TGTGCCAGCAGCGTAGCGAGTACCGTAACCTACGAGCAGTACTTC
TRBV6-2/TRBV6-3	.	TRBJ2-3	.	CASSYRGHSTDTQYF	TGTGCCAGCAGTTACAGGGGACACTCCACAGATACGCAGTATTTT